The 16 T cell receptor beta chains reported below all come from one sample, sequenced in a study of shared T cell receptors in the human thymus. TCRdb's table, derived via immunoSEQ multiplex PCR, lists solely in-frame clones and lacks some. The sample has hundreds of thousands of clones; roughly 90% are singletons. These sequences were also reported in another study, on human thymus T cells.

Sequencing used thymocytes. These TCRs come from a boy under two years old with a congenital heart defect.

The CDR3 region has the DNA TGTGCCAGCAGCTTAGACCCCACAGATGAGCAGTTCTTC. Its translation is CASSLDPTDEQFF. The chain is built from TRBV11-2 and TRBJ2-1; D unclear. The V and J ends lost 0 bases and 8 bases respectively, with 8 bases between them. The CDR3 spans 13 residues. Per the germline V gene, CDR1 is SGHAT and CDR2 is FQNNGV.

This chain links TRBV5-1 with TRBJ2-7; 7 nucleotides align to TRBD2. Germline V gene sequence: CDR1 SGHRS, CDR2 YFSETQ. J was trimmed by 5 bases and V by 1 base; bases with no gene match: 12. CDR3 length: 16 residues. The DNA for the CDR3 is TGCGCCAGCAGCTTGAATACGAGCGGGACCGCGCACGAGCAGTACTTC. Amino acids: CASSLNTSGTAHEQYF.

This clone was detected only once. The rearrangement joins TRBV4-3 to TRBJ2-1, with 14 bases matching TRBD2. The CDR3 has 19 residues. V dropped 1 base and J dropped 7; count of bases not matched to a gene: 12. Germline V gives CDR1 LGHNA, CDR2 YSLEER. CDR3 amino acids: CASSQVGTSGRDGTNEQFF. The CDR3 region has the DNA TGCGCCAGCAGCCAAGTCGGGACTAGCGGGAGAGATGGCACTAATGAGCAGTTCTTC.

The V gene is TRBV9, the J gene TRBJ2-3; 15 bases line up with TRBD2. Trimming took 5 bases from V and 3 from J; bases not matched to a gene: 7. Germline CDR1 reads SGDLS; CDR2 reads YYNGEE. This CDR3 comprises 17 residues. This CDR3 is CASSIGTSGRLTDTQYF. CDR3 nucleotides: TGTGCCAGCAGTATAGGGACTAGCGGGAGGTTGACAGATACGCAGTATTTT.

V gene TRBV7-7 combines with J gene TRBJ2-5, with a tentative D call TRBD2 (6 bases). Per the germline V gene, CDR1 is SSHAT and CDR2 is FNYEAQ (reference sequence). Trimming took 5 bases from V and 3 from J, leaving 10 bases between them. This CDR3 region has 13 residues. This CDR3 is CASSPEGKETQYF. The CDR3 region has the DNA TGTGCCAGCAGCCCGGAGGGGAAAGAGACCCAGTACTTC.

The chain uses TRBV7-2 and TRBJ1-2; D is unclear. CDR3 length equals 15 residues. V was trimmed by 4 bases and J by 2 bases, leaving 14 bases between them. Germline V lookup: CDR1 SGHTA, CDR2 FQGNSA. CDR3 amino acids: CASSSGPRENYGYTF. The CDR3 DNA is TGTGCCAGCAGCTCCGGGCCAAGGGAGAACTATGGCTACACCTTC.

The V gene is TRBV5-6, the J gene TRBJ2-1; D gene ambiguous. Germline loops: CDR1 SGHDT, CDR2 YYEEEE. The CDR3 contains 15 residues. Trimming removed 3 bases at V and 2 bases at J, with 12 bases between. For the CDR3, the DNA is TGTGCCAGCAGCTCCTTAGAGTCCACCTACAATGAGCAGTTCTTC. This gives the protein CASSSLESTYNEQFF.

This rearrangement joins TRBV4-2 to TRBJ2-3; the match to TRBD2 covers 14 bases. Germline V lookup: CDR1 LGHNA, CDR2 YNFKEQ. With 1 base clipped from V and 6 bases from J, the junction kept 9 bases outside the gene matches. CDR3 size: 18 residues. The CDR3 DNA follows: TGTGCCAGCAGCCAAGCCCCGAGGACTAGCGGGAGGTGGGATACGCAGTATTTT. Its protein product is CASSQAPRTSGRWDTQYF.

As regards this clone: Sequence at one end of the junction differs from germline and may be a read error. The chain links TRBV7-7 to TRBJ1-2, with a tentative D call TRBD1 (6 bases). CDR1 and CDR2 from the germline V gene are SSHAT and FNYEAQ (reference sequence). The length of the CDR3 is 16 residues. CDR3 in DNA: TGTGCTAGCAGCAAACAGGGACCGTTAGCTAACTATGGCTACACCTTC. It codes for CASSKQGPLANYGYTF.

As concerns this clone: Other DNA sequences within the sample encode an identical CDR3. This chain connects TRBV6-5 to TRBJ2-7, with D maybe TRBD2 (5 bases). From germline, CDR1 is MNHEY and CDR2 SVGAGI. The CDR3 length is 15 residues. Trimming took 1 base from V and 1 from J, leaving 11 bases between them. In nucleotides, the CDR3 is TGTGCCAGCAGTTACTTAGTAGGAGGATCCTACGAGCAGTACTTC. This sequence encodes CASSYLVGGSYEQYF.

The chain joins TRBV28 to TRBJ1-2; 8 bases are shared with TRBD1. Trimming took 2 bases from V and 4 from J; bases not matched to a gene: 15. Germline CDR1 reads MDHEN; CDR2 reads SYDVKM. This CDR3 is built from 18 residues. CDR3 nucleotides: TGTGCCAGCAGTTTAGGGGGGCAGGGGGCGCGGGATTGCTATGGCTACACCTTC. Translated, it gives CASSLGGQGARDCYGYTF.

The V call is TRBV27, the J call TRBJ2-1, with TRBD1 as a possible D gene (6 bases). The CDR3 sequence is 19 residues long. CDR1 MNHEY and CDR2 SMNVEV come from the germline V gene (reference sequence). V dropped 3 bases and J dropped 0 bases, with 21 bases sitting between them. This CDR3 reads CASSFGDIRSYGSYNEQFF. In DNA form, the CDR3 reads TGTGCCAGCAGTTTTGGGGACATCCGGAGTTACGGCTCCTACAATGAGCAGTTCTTC.

V is TRBV28 and J is TRBJ1-2; TRBD1 matches 8 bases. The CDR3 is made up of 14 amino acids. V was pared by 2 bases and J by 6 bases, with 5 bases of the junction left unmatched. Germline CDR1 reads MDHEN; CDR2 reads SYDVKM. The CDR3 nucleotides are TGTGCCAGCAGTTTACTGGACAGGGTGGATGGCTACACCTTC. Residues: CASSLLDRVDGYTF.

V usage is TRBV29-1 and J usage is TRBJ2-1; a weak D match, TRBD1 (6 bases). V lost 4 bases and J lost 0, with 22 bases in between. The CDR3 contains 18 residues. The germline V gene has CDR1 SQVTM and CDR2 ANQGSEA. The CDR3 nucleotides read TGCAGCGTTGGGCCTCATGTTCGACAGGTTAGCTCCTACAATGAGCAGTTCTTC. It specifies CSVGPHVRQVSSYNEQFF.

This clone has a handful of counts. J is TRBJ2-3 and V is TRBV4-3; TRBD2 is a possible D gene (6 bases). There are 16 residues in the CDR3. Germline CDR1 is LGHNA and CDR2 is YSLEER. Deletions cut 0 bases from V and 6 bases from J, with 16 bases between. CDR3 bases: TGCGCCAGCAGCCAAGATCGGGGGATAAGGGGCGATACGCAGTATTTT. Amino acid sequence: CASSQDRGIRGDTQYF.

The J gene is TRBJ2-3, the V gene TRBV5-4; a possible D gene is TRBD2 (5 bases). Trimming pared 4 bases from V and 4 bases from J, leaving 13 bases between. Germline V CDR1 and CDR2: SGHNT, YYREEE (reference sequence). There are 14 residues in the CDR3. The CDR3 is CASSPPGIPDTQYF. CDR3 coding DNA: TGTGCCAGCAGCCCCCCGGGGATCCCAGATACGCAGTATTTT.